This TCR beta chain came from a study of cytomegalovirus exposure and HLA in healthy donors. TCRdb keeps only in-frame clones here, not all; method: immunoSEQ multiplex PCR. The sample has roughly 280,000 clones, just over 85% seen once. V shed 6 bases, J shed 4 bases, and the junction held 8 bases outside the gene matches. The length of the CDR3 is 14 residues. Germline CDR1 reads MDHEN; CDR2 reads SYDVKM. Source material: PBMCs. This TCR derives from a woman aged 18-30 years in good health and CMV-seronegative. The chain carries TRBV28 and TRBJ1-2; 7 bases are shared with TRBD1. The CDR3 DNA is TGTGCCAGCAGCTTCAACAGGGGAGCCTATGGCTACACCTTC. This gives the protein CASSFNRGAYGYTF.